These 32 T cell receptor beta chains were all obtained from the same sample, sequenced in a study of blood T cell repertoires in COVID-19. Clones were sequenced by immunoSEQ multiplex PCR, and TCRdb holds only the in-frame ones, with some missing. The sample has 150,000 to 200,000 clones; 80% to 90% are singletons. The source material was peripheral blood. Receptor source: a woman in her sixties or seventies with COVID-19, enrolled during active disease.

The table lists this clone with a few counts. V usage is TRBV19 and J usage is TRBJ1-5; weak D call: TRBD1 (5 bases). From germline, CDR1 is LNHDA and CDR2 SQIVND (reference sequence). The germline V and J ends were trimmed by 5 bases and 14 bases, with 19 bases remaining between them. CDR3 size: 13 residues. Here the CDR3 DNA reads TGTGCCAGTAGTGCCCAACCTGGGGCTTTAGAGCATTTT. As protein: CASSAQPGALEHF. Drawing the rest from reference TRBV19 and TRBJ1-5, the complete variable domain is DGGITQSPKYLFRKEGQNVTLSCEQNLNHDAMYWYRQDPGQGLRLIYYSQIVNDFQKGDIAEGYSVSREKKESFPLTVTSAQKNPTAFYLCASSAQPGALEHFGDGTRLSIL.

The V gene is TRBV10-3, the J gene TRBJ1-5; TRBD1 matches at 8 bases. The CDR3 loop spans 15 amino acids. The germline V gene has CDR1 ENHRY and CDR2 SYGVKD. Unmatched junction bases numbered 6, after V lost 6 bases and J lost 2 bases. Here the CDR3 reads CAISDRGGGNQPQHF. The CDR3 DNA follows: TGTGCCATCAGCGACAGGGGAGGGGGCAATCAGCCCCAGCATTTT.

This chain joins TRBV3-1 (or the pseudogene TRBV3-2) and TRBJ1-5; TRBD1 matches 9 bases. CDR1 and CDR2 (germline): LGHDT, YNNKEL (reference sequence). Unmatched junction bases numbered 3, after V lost 5 bases and J lost 1 base. This CDR3 contains 15 residues. CDR3 protein: CASSKGQGSNQPQHF. CDR3 bases: TGTGCCAGCAGCAAAGGACAGGGGAGCAATCAGCCCCAGCATTTT.

The chain combines TRBV7-9 with TRBJ2-2, with 8 bases that match TRBD1. This CDR3 comprises 15 residues. Losses at the gene ends were 6 bases for V and 4 bases for J; bases not matched to a gene: 7. CDR1 is SEHNR and CDR2 is FQNEAQ in the germline V gene (reference sequence). CDR3 nucleotide sequence: TGTGCCAGCAGGAGGACAGGGCGGGGCACCGGGGAGCTGTTTTTT. Amino acids: CASRRTGRGTGELFF.

The V gene is TRBV19, the J gene TRBJ2-3, with D possibly TRBD2 on 8 matching bases. The CDR3 is made up of 17 amino acids. Between the trimmed V and J ends, which lost 7 bases and 0 bases, there was a span of 20 bases. The V gene's germline CDR1 is LNHDA and CDR2 SQIVND (reference sequence). CDR3 nucleotide sequence: TGTGCCAGTACTAGGGGGCGGGGGGCCCTTAGCACAGATACGCAGTATTTT. Protein: CASTRGRGALSTDTQYF. The whole variable domain, remainder taken from reference TRBV19 and TRBJ2-3, is DGGITQSPKYLFRKEGQNVTLSCEQNLNHDAMYWYRQDPGQGLRLIYYSQIVNDFQKGDIAEGYSVSREKKESFPLTVTSAQKNPTAFYLCASTRGRGALSTDTQYFGPGTRLTVL.

The V and J genes are TRBV10-3 and TRBJ2-2; 10 bases line up with TRBD1. Per the germline V gene, CDR1 is ENHRY and CDR2 is SYGVKD. With V trimmed by 6 bases and J by 7 bases, 14 bases remained unmatched. The CDR3 runs 17 residues. CDR3 bases: TGTGCCATCAGCCGGGACAGGGGATCCCCAAGCGGCGGGGAGCTGTTTTTT. Translating it yields CAISRDRGSPSGGELFF.

The gene calls are TRBV6-5 and TRBJ2-5, with D perhaps matching TRBD2 (5 bases). Per germline, CDR1 MNHEY and CDR2 SVGAGI. Trimming took off 5 bases at V and 5 bases at J, with 12 bases between the two ends. This CDR3 region has 13 residues. The CDR3 coding sequence is TGTGCCAGCAGTCGGGGTCTTGGGGAGACCCAGTACTTC. Its protein product is CASSRGLGETQYF.

The V gene is TRBV24-1, the J gene TRBJ2-7; 10 bases match TRBD1. CDR3 size: 15 residues. In germline, CDR1 is KGHDR, CDR2 SFDVKD. V lost 3 bases and J lost 5; bases outside the gene matches: 6. The CDR3, as DNA: TGTGCCACCAGTGATCCCGGGACAGGGGATCACGAGCAGTACTTC. Translation gives CATSDPGTGDHEQYF.

The V call is TRBV7-2, the J call TRBJ2-7; 9 bases are a match to TRBD1. Germline assignment: CDR1 SGHTA and CDR2 FQGNSA. The CDR3 is 16 residues long. The ends lost 5 bases at V and 1 base at J; junction bases unmatched: 9. The CDR3 DNA follows: TGTGCCAGCAGCACCTACGACAGGGGGGAATCCTACGAGCAGTACTTC. It is translated as CASSTYDRGESYEQYF.

The chain combines TRBV6-6 with TRBJ2-1, with a tentative D call TRBD2 (7 bases). The CDR3 is 14 residues long. Trimming took 6 bases from V and 13 from J, leaving 22 bases between them. Germline CDR1 and CDR2: MNHNY and SVGAGI (reference sequence). The CDR3 DNA sequence: TGTGCCAGCAGCCCCGGAACACTAGGGGGGGGTCAGTTCTTC. Protein: CASSPGTLGGGQFF.

V is TRBV5-1 and J is TRBJ2-2, with D possibly matching TRBD1 (6 bases). Germline loops: CDR1 SGHRS, CDR2 YFSETQ. This CDR3 is 15 amino acids long. Trimming left V 0 bases short and J 4 bases short, with 10 bases between. The CDR3 reads CASSLGRGSTGELFF. CDR3 nucleotides: TGCGCCAGCAGCTTGGGCAGGGGCAGCACCGGGGAGCTGTTTTTT. The variable domain in full, with the rest retrieved from reference TRBV5-1 and TRBJ2-2, is KAGVTQTPRYLIKTRGQQVTLSCSPISGHRSVSWYQQTPGQGLQFLFEYFSETQRNKGNFPGRFSGRQFSNSRSEMNVSTLELGDSALYLCASSLGRGSTGELFFGEGSRLTVL.

The chain couples TRBV4-1 to TRBJ1-6; weak D call: TRBD1 (5 bases). V dropped 1 base and J dropped 5 bases, with 9 bases sitting between them. Germline CDR1 reads MGHRA; CDR2 reads YSYEKL. CDR3 length: 15 residues. This CDR3 reads CASSQAPTDNSPLHF. The CDR3 DNA is TGCGCCAGCAGCCAAGCCCCGACAGATAATTCACCCCTCCACTTT.

The chain combines TRBV20-1 with TRBJ2-7; a weak D match, TRBD2 (5 bases). Germline values: CDR1 DFQATT, CDR2 SNEGSKA (reference sequence). Trimming took 6 bases from V and 8 from J, leaving 14 bases between them. This CDR3 is built from 11 residues. The CDR3 DNA reads TGCAGTGCCACCGTCCCTAGCCAGCAGTACTTC. Protein: CSATVPSQQYF.

The rearrangement links TRBV5-1 to TRBJ2-1; the match to TRBD2 covers 8 bases. J gave up 4 bases and V 2 bases, and 5 bases lay outside the gene matches. This CDR3 spans 15 amino acids. The V gene's germline CDR1 is SGHRS and CDR2 YFSETQ. CDR3 amino acids: CASSLSAGGYNEQFF. CDR3 bases: TGCGCCAGCAGCTTATCGGCGGGGGGTTACAATGAGCAGTTCTTC.

This chain links TRBV12-3 or TRBV12-4 with TRBJ2-1; TRBD1 might be the D (5 bases). There are 12 residues in the CDR3. V lost 5 bases and J lost 7, with 9 bases in between. The CDR3 nucleotides are TGTGCCAGCAGTCCGAACAGGAATGAGCAGTTCTTC. This translates into CASSPNRNEQFF.

The V call is TRBV9, the J call TRBJ2-2, with 13 bases identical to TRBD2. This CDR3 spans 15 amino acids. CDR1 SGDLS and CDR2 YYNGEE come from the germline V gene. With V trimmed by 4 bases and J by 5 bases, 2 bases remained unmatched. The CDR3 reads CASSTSGGATGELFF. The CDR3 DNA reads as TGTGCCAGCAGCACTAGCGGGGGGGCTACCGGGGAGCTGTTTTTT.

V usage is TRBV28 and J usage is TRBJ1-5; D may be TRBD1 (6 bases). Germline V gene sequence: CDR1 MDHEN, CDR2 SYDVKM. Trimming took 4 bases from V and 1 from J, leaving 17 bases between them. CDR3 length equals 17 residues. CDR3 in amino acids: CASSSPITGPSNQPQHF. The CDR3 DNA sequence: TGTGCCAGCAGTTCGCCAATAACAGGGCCCAGCAATCAGCCCCAGCATTTT.

The rearrangement joins TRBV30 to TRBJ1-5; tentatively, D is TRBD1 (6 bases). This CDR3 has 13 amino acids. Trimming cost V 5 bases and J 12 bases, with 20 bases left between them. Per the germline V gene, CDR1 is GTSNPN and CDR2 is SVGIG (reference sequence). CDR3 sequence: CAWGNRAGVRQHF. The CDR3 DNA follows: TGTGCCTGGGGAAACAGGGCGGGGGTGCGCCAGCATTTT.

The chain has TRBV6-5 and TRBJ2-7; D gene uncertain. Germline CDR1 and CDR2: MNHEY and SVGAGI. Trimming took off 7 bases at V and 2 bases at J, with 12 bases between the two ends. The CDR3 length is 13 residues. The DNA of the CDR3 is TGTGCCAGCATTAATGACACCACCTACGAGCAGTACTTC. This sequence encodes CASINDTTYEQYF.

The chain is built from TRBV11-2 and TRBJ1-2, with 10 nucleotides matching TRBD1. The CDR3 is 15 residues long. Germline V lookup: CDR1 SGHAT, CDR2 FQNNGV. V gave up 1 base and J gave up 6 bases; unmatched junction bases: 5. CDR3 sequence: CASSLVGQGTNGYTF. Written as DNA, the CDR3 is TGTGCCAGCAGCTTAGTGGGACAGGGGACGAATGGCTACACCTTC.

This sequence joins TRBV29-1 and TRBJ2-1; 10 bases are shared with TRBD2. Germline CDR1 and CDR2: SQVTM and ANQGSEA. The CDR3 has 17 residues. Trimming at V came to 4 bases and at J to 0 bases, leaving 9 bases not matched to a gene. For the CDR3, the DNA is TGCAGCGTTGCGGGCGATAGCGGGGGGCGCTCCTACAATGAGCAGTTCTTC. It specifies CSVAGDSGGRSYNEQFF.

J is TRBJ1-2 and V is TRBV6-6; D might be TRBD1 (6 bases). The V end was cut by 6 bases, the J end by 8 bases, with 19 bases between. The germline gives CDR1 MNHNY, CDR2 SVGAGI (reference sequence). CDR3 length equals 14 residues. CDR3 DNA: TGTGCCAGCAGCTATACCAGGGGAGTAAGGGGCTACACCTTC. Translation gives CASSYTRGVRGYTF.

The chain joins TRBV5-6 to TRBJ1-6, with D possibly being TRBD1 (5 bases). From germline, CDR1 is SGHDT and CDR2 YYEEEE. This CDR3 has 14 amino acids. Trimming shortened V by 5 bases and J by 9 bases, and 15 bases separated the two germline ends. As DNA, the CDR3 is TGTGCCAGCAGACAAGCGGGGCGCGCTTCACCCCTCCACTTT. Protein: CASRQAGRASPLHF. Together with reference TRBV5-6 and TRBJ1-6, the CDR3 gives the full variable domain: DAGVTQSPTHLIKTRGQQVTLRCSPKSGHDTVSWYQQALGQGPQFIFQYYEEEERQRGNFPDRFSGHQFPNYSSELNVNALLLGDSALYLCASRQAGRASPLHFGNGTRLTVT.

The chain employs TRBV2 and TRBJ2-5; 7 bases agree with TRBD2. This CDR3 region has 14 residues. The germline gives CDR1 SNHLY, CDR2 FYNNEI. J lost 4 bases, V lost 3 bases, and 5 bases had no gene match. As DNA, the CDR3 is TGTGCCAGCAGTGAGTCGGGGGGAAGAGAGACCCAGTACTTC. It is translated as CASSESGGRETQYF.

V gene TRBV19 combines with J gene TRBJ2-3, with D perhaps matching TRBD2 (5 bases). Trimming took 8 bases from V and 5 from J, leaving 8 bases between them. This CDR3 has 11 residues. Germline V gives CDR1 LNHDA, CDR2 SQIVND (reference sequence). CDR3 in DNA: TGTGCCAGTCGGACTGGAGATACGCAGTATTTT. This gives the protein CASRTGDTQYF.

The chain carries TRBV3-1 (or the pseudogene TRBV3-2) and TRBJ1-5, with D possibly TRBD1 on 6 matching bases. Per the germline V gene, CDR1 is LGHDT and CDR2 is YNNKEL (reference sequence). Trimming shortened V by 4 bases and J by 0 bases, and 16 bases separated the two germline ends. This CDR3 is built from 17 residues. CDR3 DNA sequence: TGTGCCAGCAGCCGGTCAGGGGCTCTATATAGCAATCAGCCCCAGCATTTT. Translating gives CASSRSGALYSNQPQHF.

The chain carries TRBV6-5 and TRBJ2-7, with D perhaps TRBD2 (6 bases). Between the trimmed V and J ends, which lost 6 bases and 0 bases, there was a span of 15 bases. The germline CDR1 and CDR2 sequences are MNHEY and SVGAGI. This CDR3 spans 15 amino acids. The CDR3 sequence: CASSARDGSSYEQYF. The DNA for the CDR3 is TGTGCCAGCAGCGCCCGGGACGGGAGCTCCTACGAGCAGTACTTC.

This clone occurred a few times. The V and J genes are TRBV7-9 and TRBJ1-1; tentative D call: TRBD1 (5 bases). Germline V gene data show CDR1 as SEHNR and CDR2 as FQNEAQ (reference sequence). This CDR3 is built from 15 residues. V was pared by 2 bases and J by 1 base, with 11 bases between. CDR3 nucleotide sequence: TGTGCCAGCAGCTTACTCCTAACAGGGAACACTGAAGCTTTCTTT. This codes for CASSLLLTGNTEAFF.

V gene TRBV12-3 or TRBV12-4 combines with J gene TRBJ1-4; D not resolved. This CDR3 spans 12 amino acids. V lost 3 bases to trimming and J lost 4 bases, with 3 bases between them. The CDR3 sequence: CASSFFNEKLFF. The CDR3 coding sequence is TGTGCCAGCAGTTTCTTTAATGAAAAACTGTTTTTT.

The chain has TRBV24-1 and TRBJ2-3, with 10 bases identical to TRBD1. Germline V gene data show CDR1 as KGHDR and CDR2 as SFDVKD. CDR3 size: 15 residues. Unmatched junction bases numbered 2, after V lost 3 bases and J lost 3 bases. CDR3 amino acids: CATSDPGQGTDTQYF. DNA for the CDR3: TGTGCCACCAGTGATCCGGGACAGGGGACAGATACGCAGTATTTT.

The genes are TRBV7-2 and TRBJ1-2; 9 bases are shared with TRBD1. V lost 5 bases to trimming and J lost 4 bases; unmatched junction nucleotides: 8. This CDR3 spans 15 amino acids. The germline CDR1 and CDR2 sequences are SGHTA and FQGNSA. DNA of the CDR3: TGTGCCAGCAGCGTAACCACGGGACAGGGCTATGGCTACACCTTC. This codes for CASSVTTGQGYGYTF.

This chain links TRBV28 with TRBJ1-2, with 11 bases matching TRBD1. This CDR3 spans 15 amino acids. V shed 5 bases and J 8 bases; nucleotides not matched to a gene: 10. Germline CDR1 is MDHEN and CDR2 is SYDVKM. The CDR3 region has the DNA TGTGCCAGCAGTCCATGGACAGGGGGCGGTAGGGGCTACACCTTC. This translates into CASSPWTGGGRGYTF.